Listed below are T cell receptor beta chains from one sample, sequenced in a study of T cell responses to AZD1222 COVID-19 vaccine. Assay used: immunoSEQ multiplex PCR; TCRdb lists only in-frame clones, some missing. This sample has 110,000 to 150,000 clones, with 80% to 90% found just once. The material was peripheral blood, obtained on day 0 of AZD1222 vaccination. Receptors were obtained from an adult in good health. Each CDR3 is given without its conserved first and last residue. D genes are given only for firm matches.

J,D,V,CDR3
TRBJ1-2,NA,TRBV19,ASSPPGDIYGYT
TRBJ1-1,NA,TRBV5-1,ASSFEGGTEAF
TRBJ1-2,NA,TRBV30,AHRSRSYGYT
TRBJ2-5,TRBD1,TRBV6-1,ASSEQGATLQETQY
TRBJ2-3,NA,TRBV11-2,ASSQGTAQGDTQY
TRBJ1-4,TRBD1,TRBV6-5,ASSSDRDTNEKLF
TRBJ2-3,NA,TRBV15,ATSREPSAWTDTQY
TRBJ2-3,TRBD2,TRBV4-2,ASSPTSASGGADTQY
TRBJ1-1,NA,TRBV6-5,ASSYSRGPGTEAF
TRBJ1-1,NA,TRBV7-9,ASSSYFQQDEAF
TRBJ1-3,TRBD1,TRBV5-1,ASSSGQSSGNTIY
TRBJ2-6,TRBD2,TRBV5-8,ASSRVRLADVSGANVLT
TRBJ1-5,NA,TRBV19,ASTLTGYSQPQH
TRBJ2-5,NA,TRBV5-1,ASSLAFYETQY
TRBJ1-2,NA,TRBV28,ASALYGGANYGYT
TRBJ2-3,TRBD2,TRBV11-3,ASSPKAGMPDTQY
TRBJ1-3,NA,TRBV28,ASSLGNRENTIY
TRBJ1-2,NA,TRBV11-2,ASSSLKTHGYT
TRBJ2-3,TRBD1,TRBV24-1,ATQGVGTDTQY
TRBJ1-1,NA,TRBV6-4,ASSMTGNTEAF
TRBJ2-3,NA,TRBV11-3,ASSLDRTDTQY
TRBJ2-3,NA,TRBV27,ASSPVRDTQY
TRBJ1-2,NA,TRBV19,ASSIPEWGSNGYT
TRBJ2-7,NA,TRBV18,ASSPPAGGTYEQY
TRBJ1-1,NA,TRBV21-1,ASSKEGTAIPMNTEAF
TRBJ1-5,NA,TRBV6-1,ASKQQNQPQH
TRBJ2-1,TRBD1,TRBV28,ASSRRDRSYNEQF
TRBJ1-2,NA,TRBV10-2,ASSGKGTLYGYT
TRBJ1-2,NA,TRBV5-4,ASSTSDGGLYGYT
TRBJ1-5,NA,TRBV28,ASSLGRSNQPQH
TRBJ1-1,NA,TRBV27,ASSLSIGGARTEAF
TRBJ2-1,TRBD1,TRBV18,ASSPVGQGSYNEQF
TRBJ1-2,NA,TRBV9,ASSVANYGYT
TRBJ2-7,NA,TRBV5-5,ASRTEGWPYEQY
TRBJ2-1,NA,TRBV5-4,ASSPRDPRYEQF
TRBJ2-7,NA,TRBV30,ALGAPYEQY
TRBJ2-3,TRBD2,TRBV3-1/TRBV3-2,ASSQWLAVYTDTQY
TRBJ2-3,NA,TRBV5-1,ASSLGGAVPLLSTQY
TRBJ2-7,NA,TRBV15,ATSREVFREQY
TRBJ1-2,TRBD1,TRBV7-8,ASSIRTGTGYT
TRBJ1-2,NA,TRBV24-1,ATSDGQGPGGYT